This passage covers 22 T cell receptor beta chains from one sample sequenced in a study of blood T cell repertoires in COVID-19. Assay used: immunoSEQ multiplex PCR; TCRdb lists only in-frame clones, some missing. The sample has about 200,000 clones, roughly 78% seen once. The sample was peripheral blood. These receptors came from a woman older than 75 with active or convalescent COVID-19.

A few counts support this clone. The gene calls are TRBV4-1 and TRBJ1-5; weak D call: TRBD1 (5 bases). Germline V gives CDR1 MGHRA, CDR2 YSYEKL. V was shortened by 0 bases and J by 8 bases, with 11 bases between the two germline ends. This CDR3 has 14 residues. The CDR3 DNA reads TGCGCCAGCAGCCAAGATGATGGGGGGGAGCCCCAGCATTTT. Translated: CASSQDDGGEPQHF.

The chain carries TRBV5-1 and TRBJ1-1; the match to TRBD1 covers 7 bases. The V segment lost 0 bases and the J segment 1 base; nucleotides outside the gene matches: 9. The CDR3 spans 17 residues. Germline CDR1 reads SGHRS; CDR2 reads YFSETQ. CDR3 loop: CASSLEGQRNQNTEAFF. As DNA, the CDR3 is TGCGCCAGCAGCTTGGAGGGACAGAGAAACCAGAACACTGAAGCTTTCTTT.

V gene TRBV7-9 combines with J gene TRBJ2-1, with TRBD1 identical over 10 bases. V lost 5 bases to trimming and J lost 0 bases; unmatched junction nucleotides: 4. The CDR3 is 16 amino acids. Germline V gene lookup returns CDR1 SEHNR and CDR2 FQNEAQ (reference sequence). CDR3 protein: CASSPRTGGSYNEQFF. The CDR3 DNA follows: TGTGCCAGCAGCCCCCGGACAGGGGGCTCCTACAATGAGCAGTTCTTC.

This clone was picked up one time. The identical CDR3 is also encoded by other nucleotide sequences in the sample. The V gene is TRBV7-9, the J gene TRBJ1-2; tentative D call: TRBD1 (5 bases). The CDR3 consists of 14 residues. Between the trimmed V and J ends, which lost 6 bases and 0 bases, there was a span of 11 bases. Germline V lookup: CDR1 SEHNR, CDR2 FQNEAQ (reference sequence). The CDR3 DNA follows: TGTGCCAGCAGTGGATCGGACACTAACTATGGCTACACCTTC. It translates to CASSGSDTNYGYTF. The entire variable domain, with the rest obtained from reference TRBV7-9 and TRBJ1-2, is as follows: DTGVSQNPRHKITKRGQNVTFRCDPISEHNRLYWYRQTLGQGPEFLTYFQNEAQLEKSRLLSDRFSAERPKGSFSTLEIQRTEQGDSAMYLCASSGSDTNYGYTFGSGTRLTVV.

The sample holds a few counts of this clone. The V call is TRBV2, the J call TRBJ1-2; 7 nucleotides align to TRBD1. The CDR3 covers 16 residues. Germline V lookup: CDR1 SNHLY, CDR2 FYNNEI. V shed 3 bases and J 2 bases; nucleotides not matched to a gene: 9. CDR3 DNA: TGTGCCAGCAGTGATTTTACAGGGGCTTTCAACTATGGCTACACCTTC. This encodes CASSDFTGAFNYGYTF. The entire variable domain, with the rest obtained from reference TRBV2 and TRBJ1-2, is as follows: EPEVTQTPSHQVTQMGQEVILRCVPISNHLYFYWYRQILGQKVEFLVSFYNNEISEKSEIFDDQFSVERPDGSNFTLKIRSTKLEDSAMYFCASSDFTGAFNYGYTFGSGTRLTVV.

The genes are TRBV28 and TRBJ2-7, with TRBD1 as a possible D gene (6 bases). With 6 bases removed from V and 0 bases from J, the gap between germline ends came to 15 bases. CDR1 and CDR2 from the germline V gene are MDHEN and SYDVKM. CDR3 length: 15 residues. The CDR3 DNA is TGTGCCAGCAGATTACAGGGTCCTAGCTCCTACGAGCAGTACTTC. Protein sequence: CASRLQGPSSYEQYF. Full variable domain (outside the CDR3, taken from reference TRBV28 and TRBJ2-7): DVKVTQSSRYLVKRTGEKVFLECVQDMDHENMFWYRQDPGLGLRLIYFSYDVKMKEKGDIPEGYSVSREKKERFSLILESASTNQTSMYLCASRLQGPSSYEQYFGPGTRLTVT.

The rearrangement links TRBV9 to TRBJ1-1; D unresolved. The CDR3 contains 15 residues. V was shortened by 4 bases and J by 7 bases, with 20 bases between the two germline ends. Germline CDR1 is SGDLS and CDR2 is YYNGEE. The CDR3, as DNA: TGTGCCAGCAGCTCAAGCGGAGATGGATTCGGTGAAGCTTTCTTT. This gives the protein CASSSSGDGFGEAFF.

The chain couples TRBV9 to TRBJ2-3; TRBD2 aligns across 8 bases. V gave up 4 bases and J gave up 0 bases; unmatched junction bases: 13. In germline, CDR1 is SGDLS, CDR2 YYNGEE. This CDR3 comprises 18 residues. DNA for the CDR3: TGTGCCAGCAGCAGGGCCCTCCTCGGGGGGGCTAGCACAGATACGCAGTATTTT. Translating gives CASSRALLGGASTDTQYF.

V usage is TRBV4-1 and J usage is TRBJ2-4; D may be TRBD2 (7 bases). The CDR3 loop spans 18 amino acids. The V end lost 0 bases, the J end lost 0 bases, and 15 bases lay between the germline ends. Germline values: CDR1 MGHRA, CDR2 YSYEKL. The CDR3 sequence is CASSQDPRGAQAKNIQYF. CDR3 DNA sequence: TGCGCCAGCAGCCAAGATCCTCGGGGGGCTCAAGCCAAAAACATTCAGTACTTC.

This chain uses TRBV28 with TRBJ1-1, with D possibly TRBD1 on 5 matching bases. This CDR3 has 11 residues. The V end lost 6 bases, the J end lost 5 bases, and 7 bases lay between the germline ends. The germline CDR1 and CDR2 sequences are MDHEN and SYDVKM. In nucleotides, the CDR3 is TGTGCCAGCAGACAGGTAACTGAAGCTTTCTTT. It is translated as CASRQVTEAFF.

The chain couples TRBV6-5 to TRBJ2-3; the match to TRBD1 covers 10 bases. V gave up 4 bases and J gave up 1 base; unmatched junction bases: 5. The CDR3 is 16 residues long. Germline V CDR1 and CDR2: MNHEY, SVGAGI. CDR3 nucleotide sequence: TGTGCCAGCAGTTTCTCCGGGACAGGGGGCACAGATACGCAGTATTTT. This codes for CASSFSGTGGTDTQYF.

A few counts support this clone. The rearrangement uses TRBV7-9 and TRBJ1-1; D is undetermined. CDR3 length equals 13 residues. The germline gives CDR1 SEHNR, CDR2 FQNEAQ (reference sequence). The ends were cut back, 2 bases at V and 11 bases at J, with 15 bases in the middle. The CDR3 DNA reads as TGTGCCAGCAGCTTATTCCCCGCTAACCCGGCTTTCTTT. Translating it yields CASSLFPANPAFF.

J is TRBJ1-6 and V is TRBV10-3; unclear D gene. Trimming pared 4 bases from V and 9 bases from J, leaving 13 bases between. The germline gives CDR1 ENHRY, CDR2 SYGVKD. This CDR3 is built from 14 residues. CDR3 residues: CAISVGESGSPLHF. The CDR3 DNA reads TGTGCCATCAGTGTTGGGGAGAGTGGTTCACCCCTCCACTTT.

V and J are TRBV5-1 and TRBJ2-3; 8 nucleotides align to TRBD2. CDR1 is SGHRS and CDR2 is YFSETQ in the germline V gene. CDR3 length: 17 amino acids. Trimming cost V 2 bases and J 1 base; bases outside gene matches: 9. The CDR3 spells CASSFSSGVGGTDTQYF. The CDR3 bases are TGCGCCAGCAGCTTCAGTAGCGGGGTCGGGGGCACAGATACGCAGTATTTT.

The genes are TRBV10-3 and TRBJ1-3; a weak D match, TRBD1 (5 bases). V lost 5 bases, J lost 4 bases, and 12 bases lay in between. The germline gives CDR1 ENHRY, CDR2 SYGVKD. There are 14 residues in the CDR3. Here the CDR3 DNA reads TGTGCCATCAGTTCTGACAGAACAGGAAACACCATATATTTT. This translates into CAISSDRTGNTIYF.

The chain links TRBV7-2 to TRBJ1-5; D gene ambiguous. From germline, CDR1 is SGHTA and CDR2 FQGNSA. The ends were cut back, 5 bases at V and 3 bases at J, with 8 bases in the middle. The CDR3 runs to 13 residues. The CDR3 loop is CASSPRLNQPQHF. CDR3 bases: TGTGCCAGCAGCCCGCGCCTCAATCAGCCCCAGCATTTT.

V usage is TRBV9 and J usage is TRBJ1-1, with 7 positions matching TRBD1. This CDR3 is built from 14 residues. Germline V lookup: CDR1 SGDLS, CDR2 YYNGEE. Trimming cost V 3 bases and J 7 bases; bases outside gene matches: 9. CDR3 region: CASSGDRVSGEAFF. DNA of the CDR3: TGTGCCAGCAGCGGAGACAGGGTATCGGGTGAAGCTTTCTTT. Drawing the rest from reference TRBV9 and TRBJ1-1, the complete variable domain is DSGVTQTPKHLITATGQRVTLRCSPRSGDLSVYWYQQSLDQGLQFLIQYYNGEERAKGNILERFSAQQFPDLHSELNLSSLELGDSALYFCASSGDRVSGEAFFGQGTRLTVV.

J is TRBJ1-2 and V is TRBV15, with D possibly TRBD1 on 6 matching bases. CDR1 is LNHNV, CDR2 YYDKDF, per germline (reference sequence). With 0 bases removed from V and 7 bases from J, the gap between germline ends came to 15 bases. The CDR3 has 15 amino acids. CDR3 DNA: TGTGCCACCAGCAGAGATCTCAGTAAGGGGGTTGGCTACACCTTC. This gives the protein CATSRDLSKGVGYTF.

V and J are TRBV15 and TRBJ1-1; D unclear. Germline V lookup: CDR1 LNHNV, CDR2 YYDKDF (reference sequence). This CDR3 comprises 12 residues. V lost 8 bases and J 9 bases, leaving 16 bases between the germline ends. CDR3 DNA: TGTGCCACCGGAACCGACGGGAGAAAAGCTTTCTTT. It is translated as CATGTDGRKAFF.

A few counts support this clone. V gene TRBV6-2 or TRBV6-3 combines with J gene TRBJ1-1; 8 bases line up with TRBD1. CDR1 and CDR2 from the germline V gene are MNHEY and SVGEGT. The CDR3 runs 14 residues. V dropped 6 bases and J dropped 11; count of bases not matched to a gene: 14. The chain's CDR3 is CASSTPRQGLGAFF. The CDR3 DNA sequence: TGTGCCAGCAGCACCCCCCGACAGGGGTTGGGGGCTTTCTTT.

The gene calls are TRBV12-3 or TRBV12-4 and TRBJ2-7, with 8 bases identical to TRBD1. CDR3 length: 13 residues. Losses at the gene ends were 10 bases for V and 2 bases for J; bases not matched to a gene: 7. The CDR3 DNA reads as TGTGCCACCGGGACAGGCATAGCCTACGAGCAGTACTTC. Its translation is CATGTGIAYEQYF.

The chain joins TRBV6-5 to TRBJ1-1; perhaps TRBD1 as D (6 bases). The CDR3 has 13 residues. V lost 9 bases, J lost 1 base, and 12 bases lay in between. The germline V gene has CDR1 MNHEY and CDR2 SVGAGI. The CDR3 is CASSPRGNTEAFF. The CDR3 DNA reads TGTGCCAGTTCGCCCAGGGGGAACACTGAAGCTTTCTTT.